This T cell receptor beta chain was sequenced for a study of T cell responses to AZD1222 COVID-19 vaccine. In regard to this clone: The antigen is undetermined.

In germline, CDR1 is SGHDN, CDR2 FVKESK. The CDR3 has 16 amino acids. Between the trimmed V and J ends, which lost 4 bases and 1 base, there was a span of 16 bases. TCRdb's copy holds only in-frame clones and misses some; the assay was immunoSEQ multiplex PCR. This sample contains under 150,000 clones. Study-level findings and limits: Repertoire sampling was restricted to post-peak T cell response timepoints. Across the whole spike, CD4 TCRs peaked at regions 160-218 and 743-854. Spike-specific TCRs gained breadth and depth after people received two AZD1222 doses.

The chain uses TRBV14 and TRBJ1-1; no definite D call. This TCR derives from an adult in good health. Material for sequencing was peripheral blood. The CDR3 DNA reads TGTGCCAGCAGCCCGGAACAGTCAGCAGGGAACACTGAAGCTTTCTTT. Translation gives CASSPEQSAGNTEAFF.